This T cell receptor (beta chain) emerged from a study of blood T cell repertoires in COVID-19. The V and J ends lost 1 base and 3 bases, in that order; junction bases with no gene match: 8. Looked up from germline, CDR1 is LGHNA and CDR2 is YNFKEQ. The CDR3 is 18 residues long. This clone has just one count. Using immunoSEQ multiplex PCR, the repertoire was profiled, and TCRdb retains in-frame clones only, with some absent. The sample holds approximately 250,000 clones, 86% seen once. The sequencing input was peripheral blood. The receptor comes from a woman of 80 years or more with COVID-19, enrolled during active disease. The V and J genes are TRBV4-2 and TRBJ2-3; 12 bases map to TRBD2. The CDR3 DNA reads TGTGCCAGCAGCCAAGCAACTAGCGGGGGGTTGGGAACAGATACGCAGTATTTT. It encodes CASSQATSGGLGTDTQYF.